A selection of T cell receptor beta chains follows, all from one sample in a study of shared clonotypes between healthy human individuals. Produced via immunoSEQ multiplex PCR; TCRdb's table is partial and in-frame only. The table shows about 2.4 million clones, with about 92% occurring only once. The specimen was naive CD4+ T cells sorted from blood. These receptors originate from a man younger than 30 in good health. Both conserved end residues are part of each CDR3. D genes are given only for firm matches. Size values are once, few and many counts, or a class for expanded clones, and some rows have none.

v_gene,abundance,d_gene,j_gene,CDR3aa,CDR3nt
TRBV29-1,NA,NA,TRBJ2-3,CSVVGPDTQYF,TGCAGCGTTGTGGGGCCAGATACGCAGTATTTT
TRBV6-1,NA,TRBD1,TRBJ2-5,CASSEQTGLETQYF,TGTGCCAGCAGTGAACAGACAGGGTTAGAGACCCAGTACTTC
TRBV5-6,NA,NA,TRBJ2-5,CASSPSWPTERETQYF,TGTGCCAGCAGCCCTTCTTGGCCCACCGAGAGAGAGACCCAGTACTTC
TRBV6-1,NA,NA,TRBJ1-5,CASTKQGGGNQPQHF,TGTGCCAGCACAAAACAGGGCGGCGGCAATCAGCCCCAGCATTTT
TRBV2,NA,TRBD1,TRBJ1-6,CATPGGESYNSPLHF,TGTGCCACTCCAGGGGGCGAATCCTATAATTCACCCCTCCACTTT
TRBV19,NA,NA,TRBJ1-5,CASSKGPWNQPQHF,TGTGCCAGTAGTAAGGGACCCTGGAATCAGCCCCAGCATTTT
TRBV6-1,NA,TRBD1,TRBJ2-6,CASSAGQGAPGANVLTF,TGTGCCAGCAGTGCCGGACAGGGGGCGCCCGGGGCCAACGTCCTGACTTTC
TRBV2,NA,NA,TRBJ1-2,CASSEAWGLAYGYTF,TGTGCCAGCAGTGAAGCATGGGGGCTTGCCTATGGCTACACCTTC
TRBV25-1,once,TRBD1,TRBJ2-7,CASGTGHTYEQYF,TGTGCCAGTGGGACAGGACATACCTACGAGCAGTACTTC
TRBV10-3,NA,NA,TRBJ1-1,CASHRILNTEAFF,TGTGCCAGCCACAGGATTTTGAACACTGAAGCTTTCTTT
TRBV30,NA,NA,TRBJ1-2,CAWRGWDGYTF,TGTGCCTGGAGGGGATGGGATGGCTACACCTTC
TRBV7-9,NA,NA,TRBJ2-5,CASSLGAVQETQYF,TGTGCCAGCAGCTTGGGGGCCGTCCAAGAGACCCAGTACTTC
TRBV14,NA,TRBD1,TRBJ2-1,CASSQVVMAGGVNEQFF,TGTGCCAGCAGCCAAGTAGTGATGGCAGGGGGAGTAAATGAGCAGTTCTTC
TRBV5-3,NA,TRBD2,TRBJ2-3,CARSSGGLTDTQYF,TGTGCCAGAAGCTCGGGGGGTCTCACAGATACGCAGTATTTT